The rows below give T cell receptor beta chains drawn from one sample of a study of control samples from healthy donors and cancer patients. Produced via immunoSEQ multiplex PCR; TCRdb's table is partial and in-frame only. Found here are 150,000 to 200,000 clones, more than 90% of them singletons; the top ten hold about 1.4%. Sequencing was carried out using blood. Every receptor here comes from a man under 40 in good health. The CDR3 runs from the conserved cysteine through the conserved F or W. Each record gives: D gene, J gene, V gene, CDR3 protein. A D gene is named only where the DNA matches it firmly.

.	TRBJ1-4	TRBV27	CASSLAGTATNEKLFF
.	TRBJ2-1	TRBV15	CATSRDKWGDEQFF
.	TRBJ2-3	TRBV4-2	CASSPRQVGPDTQYF
.	TRBJ2-2	TRBV19	CASSTGTRAGELFF
.	TRBJ1-5	TRBV27	CASSLSGVLQPQHF
TRBD1	TRBJ2-7	TRBV3-1/TRBV3-2	CASSHGLGQGSYEQYF
TRBD2	TRBJ2-5	TRBV5-1	CASSLGLVAGTQETQYF
.	TRBJ2-1	TRBV5-1	CASSLELTYNEQFF
TRBD1	TRBJ1-5	TRBV5-5	CASSLGTGVIQPQHF
TRBD1	TRBJ1-2	TRBV7-2	CASSPGQTSYGYTF
.	TRBJ1-1	TRBV7-2	CASSLDGGGAFF
.	TRBJ2-2	TRBV6-6	CASSSAGNAPGELFF
TRBD1	TRBJ2-4	TRBV5-6	CASSSMGQGAIKTKNIQYF
.	TRBJ2-3	TRBV2	CASSVFGSRITDTQYF
.	TRBJ1-4	TRBV5-6	CASSYRGTNEKLFF
TRBD2	TRBJ2-1	TRBV11-2	CASSLAAGGPNEQFF
TRBD2	TRBJ2-3	TRBV7-2	CASSRGTSGRRVGDTQYF
.	TRBJ1-4	TRBV19	CASAGTSLSEKLFF
.	TRBJ1-1	TRBV14	CASSQGPGQKAFF
TRBD1	TRBJ1-3	TRBV10-3	CAISESKLSGGGNTIYF
TRBD1	TRBJ2-5	TRBV11-2	CASSLDGTGVQETQYF
TRBD1	TRBJ2-7	TRBV19	CASPSPDRGLGEQYF